The 11 T cell receptor beta chains listed next were all sequenced from one sample in a study of graft-versus-host responses after intestinal transplantation. Generated by immunoSEQ multiplex PCR, the TCRdb table keeps only in-frame clones and is missing some. The sample shows under 15,000 clones, 90% to 95% of them seen only once. Sequencing was performed on PBMCs, taken 1032 days after intestinal transplantation. These receptors all come from a human patient who received an intestinal transplant, so some T cells may come from the graft donor.

This chain connects TRBV6-1 to TRBJ2-1; D remains unclear. V lost 6 bases, J lost 14 bases, and 17 bases lay in between. This CDR3 contains 12 residues. Germline lookup yields CDR1 MNHNS and CDR2 SASEGT. CDR3 DNA: TGTGCCAGCAGGCCCCGTGCCCAGAAGGAGTTCTTC. Its protein is CASRPRAQKEFF.

The gene calls are TRBV9 and TRBJ1-1; D gene unclear. V shed 0 bases and J shed 4 bases, with 7 bases lying between them. Germline values: CDR1 SGDLS, CDR2 YYNGEE. This CDR3 has 13 residues. The CDR3 here is CASSVGFFTEAFF. The DNA of the CDR3 is TGTGCCAGCAGCGTAGGATTTTTCACTGAAGCTTTCTTT.

The chain carries TRBV2 and TRBJ2-6; no clear D. Trimming took off 5 bases at V and 2 bases at J, with 13 bases between the two ends. Per the germline V gene, CDR1 is SNHLY and CDR2 is FYNNEI. The CDR3 covers 16 residues. The CDR3 protein is CASSPSEGTGANVLTF. In DNA, the CDR3 is TGTGCCAGCAGTCCCTCTGAAGGAACTGGGGCCAACGTCCTGACTTTC.

The rearrangement joins TRBV11-2 to TRBJ2-7; 10 bases are a match to TRBD2. The CDR3 is made up of 16 amino acids. V trimming: 1 base; J trimming: 0 bases; junction bases outside the gene matches: 3. In germline, CDR1 is SGHAT, CDR2 FQNNGV. The CDR3 loop is CASSLGASGGSYEQYF. The CDR3 bases are TGTGCCAGCAGCTTAGGGGCTAGCGGGGGCTCCTACGAGCAGTACTTC.

The V and J genes are TRBV2 and TRBJ1-2; TRBD1 agrees at 10 bases. The V and J ends lost 11 bases and 7 bases, in that order; junction bases with no gene match: 7. The CDR3 extends over 12 amino acids. CDR1 and CDR2 (germline): SNHLY, FYNNEI. CDR3 nucleotides: TGTGCCGGAACCCGACAGGGGGCTGGCTACACCTTC. Translation gives CAGTRQGAGYTF.

The V and J genes are TRBV7-3 and TRBJ1-1; D unclear. Germline CDR1 and CDR2: SGHTA and FQGTGA. V was trimmed by 7 bases and J by 4 bases, leaving 19 bases between them. CDR3 size: 15 residues. The CDR3 nucleotides are TGTGCCAGCACCCCGGGTGCGCTCGGGAGCACTGAAGCTTTCTTT. It translates to CASTPGALGSTEAFF.

The chain joins TRBV2 to TRBJ2-7; TRBD2 matches at 9 bases. The germline V gene encodes CDR1 SNHLY and CDR2 FYNNEI. The CDR3 has 13 residues. Germline trimming cut 11 bases from V and 6 bases from J; bases unmatched to any gene: 11. CDR3 nucleotides: TGTGCCGGGGGGGCTAGCGGGGACCGCGAGCAGTACTTC. Protein product: CAGGASGDREQYF.

This rearrangement joins TRBV4-2 to TRBJ2-3; the D gene is possibly TRBD2 (5 bases). This CDR3 is 15 amino acids long. Germline V gene lookup returns CDR1 LGHNA and CDR2 YNFKEQ. The ends were cut back, 0 bases at V and 2 bases at J, with 9 bases in the middle. The CDR3 sequence: CASSQDPSPTDTQYF. DNA of the CDR3: TGTGCCAGCAGCCAAGACCCTAGCCCCACAGATACGCAGTATTTT.

This chain links TRBV11-2 with TRBJ2-7; no clear D gene. This CDR3 is 10 amino acids long. The germline CDR1 and CDR2 sequences are SGHAT and FQNNGV. The germline V and J ends were trimmed by 5 bases and 3 bases, with 2 bases remaining between them. For the CDR3, the DNA is TGTGCCAGCAGCGGCTACGAGCAGTACTTC. Translating gives CASSGYEQYF.

CDR3: CASTLRTGVNTEAFF. The CDR3 DNA reads as TGTGCCAGTACCCTAAGGACAGGGGTTAACACTGAAGCTTTCTTT. The V call is TRBV19, the J call TRBJ1-1; TRBD1 agrees at 9 bases. Germline trimming cut 7 bases from V and 2 bases from J; bases unmatched to any gene: 8. This CDR3 has 15 amino acids. The germline V gene encodes CDR1 LNHDA and CDR2 SQIVND (reference sequence).

This rearrangement joins TRBV4-2 to TRBJ2-7; tentative D call: TRBD2 (5 bases). The CDR3 is 13 amino acids. CDR1 is LGHNA and CDR2 is YNFKEQ in the germline V gene. Trimming stripped 4 bases from V and 3 bases from J, with 10 bases between. Written as DNA, the CDR3 is TGTGCCAGCAGCCCCGCGGGCCACTACGAGCAGTACTTC. Translating gives CASSPAGHYEQYF.